This T cell receptor beta chain emerged from a study of CD8 T cells in ankylosing spondylitis. TCRdb re-called the 5' RACE reads through MiXCR, storing one row per CDR3 protein. Of more than 5,500 distinct CDR3 sequences in the sample, about 3% are singletons; the top ten hold 37%. The trim removed 4 bases at V and 3 bases at J, leaving 3 bases unmatched. This CDR3 contains 14 residues. The V gene's germline CDR1 is SGDLS and CDR2 YYNGEE. General study findings and limits: One TCR beta motif, made up of several highly homologous variants, appeared characteristic of ankylosing spondylitis blood.

This clonotype is medium-sized (0.01 to 0.1%) within its sample. What it recognizes is unknown. The receptor was isolated from a female donor with ankylosing spondylitis or in good health (not recorded which). The sequenced material came from blood, either unsorted or a sorted T cell fraction (not recorded which). This sequence joins TRBV9 and TRBJ2-7, with 11 nucleotides matching TRBD2. CDR3 bases: TGTGCCAGCAGCCCTAGCGGGGGGTTCTACGAGCAGTACTTC. Its protein is CASSPSGGFYEQYF.